Shown below are 31 T cell receptor beta chains from a single sample sequenced in a study of blood T cell repertoires in COVID-19. Profiled with immunoSEQ multiplex PCR; TCRdb holds only in-frame clones, not every one. The sample gives more than 400,000 clones, about 90% of which show up once; about 0.63% is in the top ten. The sample was PBMCs or T cells enriched from blood (not recorded which). These receptors all come from a man aged 18 to 30 who had recovered from COVID-19.

This clone appeared once. The gene calls are TRBV7-6 and TRBJ2-2; TRBD2 matches at 7 bases. Trimming removed 3 bases from V and 6 bases from J; junction bases left unmatched: 7. This CDR3 region has 15 residues. The germline gives CDR1 SGHVS, CDR2 FNYEAQ. CDR3 DNA sequence: TGTGCCAGCAGCTTGGGGACTGGACTAGCCGGGGAGCTGTTTTTT. Translated: CASSLGTGLAGELFF. Supplemented by reference TRBV7-6 and TRBJ2-2, the full variable domain reads GAGVSQSPRYKVTKRGQDVALRCDPISGHVSLYWYRQALGQGPEFLTYFNYEAQQDKSGLPNDRFSAERPEGSISTLTIQRTEQRDSAMYRCASSLGTGLAGELFFGEGSRLTVL.

This sequence joins TRBV3-1 (or the pseudogene TRBV3-2) and TRBJ2-4; 9 bases align to TRBD2. The germline V gene has CDR1 LGHDT and CDR2 YNNKEL (reference sequence). The junction had 5 bases not matched to a gene; V was cut back by 2 bases and J by 0 bases. The CDR3 contains 17 residues. CDR3 loop: CASSQLAGPIAKNIQYF. The CDR3 bases are TGTGCCAGCAGCCAACTAGCGGGGCCTATAGCCAAAAACATTCAGTACTTC.

The chain is built from TRBV11-2 and TRBJ1-2, with D possibly TRBD1 on 5 matching bases. The CDR3 consists of 16 residues. Trimming removed 4 bases at V and 2 bases at J, with 17 bases between. Looked up from germline, CDR1 is SGHAT and CDR2 is FQNNGV. The CDR3 DNA is TGTGCCAGCAGCTCAGGCGGAGGGGTAGCCAACTATGGCTACACCTTC. This codes for CASSSGGGVANYGYTF.

Worth noting for this clone: One end of the junction does not line up with germline, which may come from a read error. The genes are TRBV20-1 and TRBJ2-1; 7 bases match TRBD2. Germline CDR1 reads DFQATT; CDR2 reads SNEGSKA (reference sequence). CDR3 length: 11 residues. CDR3 coding DNA: TGCAGTGCTAGTTCGCGGGAGCGTCCCCTCTTC. Its protein product is CSASSRERPLF.

This clone was seen many times. V is TRBV7-8 and J is TRBJ1-3, with D possibly TRBD1 on 5 matching bases. Germline V gene sequence: CDR1 SGHVS, CDR2 FQNEAQ. Trimming took off 3 bases at V and 0 bases at J, with 18 bases between the two ends. The CDR3 contains 18 residues. The CDR3, as DNA: TGTGCCAGCAGCTTCTCCACTCTCACAGGAGTCTCTGGAAACACCATATATTTT. Its protein product is CASSFSTLTGVSGNTIYF. The full variable domain, completed using reference TRBV7-8 and TRBJ1-3, is GAGVSQSPRYKVAKRGQDVALRCDPISGHVSLFWYQQALGQGPEFLTYFQNEAQLDKSGLPSDRFFAERPEGSVSTLKIQRTQQEDSAVYLCASSFSTLTGVSGNTIYFGEGSWLTVV.

The rearrangement joins TRBV18 to TRBJ1-4; D is perhaps TRBD1 (5 bases). CDR1 and CDR2 (germline): KGHSH, LQKENI. The CDR3 loop spans 12 amino acids. V was trimmed by 3 bases and J by 6 bases, leaving 5 bases between them. The CDR3, as DNA: TGTGCCAGCTCACCCAGGGATGAAAAACTGTTTTTT. Amino acid sequence: CASSPRDEKLFF.

The rearrangement joins TRBV7-9 to TRBJ1-2, with D possibly being TRBD1 (5 bases). There are 14 residues in the CDR3. The V end lost 3 bases, the J end lost 5 bases, and 13 bases lay between the germline ends. Germline V gene data show CDR1 as SEHNR and CDR2 as FQNEAQ (reference sequence). CDR3 region: CASSLDLQAYGYTF. CDR3 DNA sequence: TGTGCCAGCAGCTTGGATTTACAGGCGTATGGCTACACCTTC.

J is TRBJ1-6 and V is TRBV6-5; a possible D gene is TRBD1 (5 bases). Per the germline V gene, CDR1 is MNHEY and CDR2 is SVGAGI. Trimming cost V 8 bases and J 0 bases, with 8 bases left between them. The CDR3 contains 14 residues. DNA for the CDR3: TGTGCCAGCGGGGCCGTCTCCTATAATTCACCCCTCCACTTT. Residues: CASGAVSYNSPLHF.

The J gene is TRBJ1-5, the V gene TRBV6-5, with D uncertain. Germline lookup yields CDR1 MNHEY and CDR2 SVGAGI. This CDR3 has 15 residues. V lost 6 bases, J lost 1 base, and 13 bases lay in between. The CDR3 DNA sequence: TGTGCCAGCAGCTACGGATCCGGGAGCAATCAGCCCCAGCATTTT. Its translation: CASSYGSGSNQPQHF.

This chain links TRBV7-3 with TRBJ2-1; the D gene is possibly TRBD1 (6 bases). Germline V CDR1 and CDR2: SGHTA, FQGTGA. This CDR3 comprises 15 residues. V shed 5 bases and J shed 5 bases, with 16 bases lying between them. DNA for the CDR3: TGTGCCAGCAGCCAAAGGACAGCCGGGGACAATGAGCAGTTCTTC. This gives the protein CASSQRTAGDNEQFF. Looking up the rest from reference TRBV7-3 and TRBJ2-1 gives the full variable domain: GAGVSQTPSNKVTEKGKYVELRCDPISGHTALYWYRQSLGQGPEFLIYFQGTGAADDSGLPNDRFFAVRPEGSVSTLKIQRTERGDSAVYLCASSQRTAGDNEQFFGPGTRLTVL.

This clone appeared once. The CDR3 nucleotides are TGTGCCAGCAGCCCATCTACAGGGAATTCATTATATGGCTACACCTTC. Its protein product is CASSPSTGNSLYGYTF. The V and J genes are TRBV5-4 and TRBJ1-2, with D tentatively TRBD1 (6 bases). The V end was cut by 4 bases, the J end by 5 bases, with 21 bases between. The CDR3 has 16 residues. Germline lookup yields CDR1 SGHNT and CDR2 YYREEE (reference sequence). The variable domain in full, with the rest retrieved from reference TRBV5-4 and TRBJ1-2, is ETGVTQSPTHLIKTRGQQVTLRCSSQSGHNTVSWYQQALGQGPQFIFQYYREEENGRGNFPPRFSGLQFPNYSSELNVNALELDDSALYLCASSPSTGNSLYGYTFGSGTRLTVV.

This clone occurred once. CDR3 residues: CASGQGYGYTF. CDR3 DNA sequence: TGTGCCAGTGGACAGGGTTATGGCTACACCTTC. The chain has TRBV9 and TRBJ1-2; TRBD1 matches 8 bases. The CDR3 is made up of 11 amino acids. CDR1 and CDR2 from the germline V gene are SGDLS and YYNGEE. The V segment lost 8 bases and the J segment 5 bases; nucleotides outside the gene matches: 2.

This chain connects TRBV28 to TRBJ2-1; 9 nucleotides line up with TRBD2. V lost 3 bases, J lost 8 bases, and 14 bases stayed unmatched. Germline CDR1 reads MDHEN; CDR2 reads SYDVKM. The CDR3 is made up of 17 amino acids. The CDR3 sequence is CASSLKASGTLRDEQFF. For the CDR3, the DNA is TGTGCCAGCAGTTTGAAGGCTAGCGGGACTCTCCGGGATGAGCAGTTCTTC.

The V call is TRBV28, the J call TRBJ2-3, with 8 positions matching TRBD2. V trimming: 3 bases; J trimming: 3 bases; junction bases outside the gene matches: 11. The CDR3 covers 17 residues. Looked up from germline, CDR1 is MDHEN and CDR2 is SYDVKM. The CDR3 sequence is CASSFGLREAVTDTQYF. The DNA of the CDR3 is TGTGCCAGCAGTTTCGGCTTGCGGGAGGCGGTGACAGATACGCAGTATTTT. Supplemented by reference TRBV28 and TRBJ2-3, the full variable domain reads DVKVTQSSRYLVKRTGEKVFLECVQDMDHENMFWYRQDPGLGLRLIYFSYDVKMKEKGDIPEGYSVSREKKERFSLILESASTNQTSMYLCASSFGLREAVTDTQYFGPGTRLTVL.

The rearrangement uses TRBV28 and TRBJ2-1, with 7 bases matching TRBD2. The CDR3 sequence is 16 residues long. After removal of 5 bases from V and 0 bases from J, the junction contained 7 bases not matched to a gene. Per the germline V gene, CDR1 is MDHEN and CDR2 is SYDVKM. The CDR3 is CASSGGGLSSYNEQFF. CDR3 nucleotides: TGTGCCAGCAGTGGGGGAGGGCTGAGCTCCTACAATGAGCAGTTCTTC.

This chain uses TRBV20-1 with TRBJ2-1, with D maybe TRBD2 (6 bases). V gave up 6 bases and J gave up 6 bases, with 9 bases separating them. This CDR3 has 11 residues. Germline V gives CDR1 DFQATT, CDR2 SNEGSKA (reference sequence). The CDR3 DNA reads TGCAGTGCGGGACTTCTCAATGAGCAGTTCTTC. Amino acid sequence: CSAGLLNEQFF.

This sequence joins TRBV9 and TRBJ2-7, with 8 bases fitting TRBD2. J was trimmed by 6 bases and V by 3 bases; bases with no gene match: 11. The CDR3 contains 15 residues. Germline-derived CDR1 and CDR2 are SGDLS and YYNGEE. The CDR3 DNA is TGTGCCAGCAGCGGGACGGCCGGGAGGGCCGGCGAGCAGTACTTC. This translates into CASSGTAGRAGEQYF.

This sequence joins TRBV28 and TRBJ2-3; TRBD2 aligns across 11 bases. J lost 0 bases, V lost 3 bases, and 11 bases had no gene match. CDR3 length: 19 amino acids. Germline-derived CDR1 and CDR2 are MDHEN and SYDVKM. CDR3 amino acids: CASSFLLYSGRESTDTQYF. The CDR3 bases are TGTGCCAGCAGTTTCTTACTTTATAGCGGGAGGGAGAGCACAGATACGCAGTATTTT.

The chain recombines TRBV7-9 with TRBJ1-1, with 10 bases identical to TRBD1. Germline CDR1 and CDR2: SEHNR and FQNEAQ (reference sequence). V was pared by 11 bases and J by 4 bases, with 13 bases of the junction left unmatched. This CDR3 region has 15 residues. The CDR3: CAGVDRGRSGTEAFF. CDR3 coding DNA: TGTGCCGGAGTTGACAGGGGGCGCAGTGGCACTGAAGCTTTCTTT.

This chain links TRBV27 with TRBJ2-1; 13 nucleotides agree with TRBD2. The germline CDR1 and CDR2 sequences are MNHEY and SMNVEV (reference sequence). The trim removed 6 bases at V and 8 bases at J, leaving 13 bases unmatched. This CDR3 is 17 amino acids long. CDR3 in amino acids: CASSQPPTSGRAYEQFF. The CDR3 region has the DNA TGTGCCAGCAGCCAGCCCCCTACTAGCGGGAGGGCCTATGAGCAGTTCTTC.

This clone occurred once. V gene TRBV9 combines with J gene TRBJ2-5, with D perhaps matching TRBD1 (7 bases). This CDR3 has 15 residues. V was pared by 4 bases and J by 1 base, with 14 bases between. Germline V CDR1 and CDR2: SGDLS, YYNGEE. The CDR3 region has the DNA TGTGCCAGCAGCTACGGAGGGGGCGCCCAAGAGACCCAGTACTTC. Protein sequence: CASSYGGGAQETQYF. The entire variable domain, with the rest obtained from reference TRBV9 and TRBJ2-5, is as follows: DSGVTQTPKHLITATGQRVTLRCSPRSGDLSVYWYQQSLDQGLQFLIQYYNGEERAKGNILERFSAQQFPDLHSELNLSSLELGDSALYFCASSYGGGAQETQYFGPGTRLLVL.

The rearrangement uses TRBV19 and TRBJ1-1; D might be TRBD1 (5 bases). This CDR3 is 13 amino acids long. The germline V gene encodes CDR1 LNHDA and CDR2 SQIVND (reference sequence). Trimming pared 6 bases from V and 9 bases from J, leaving 17 bases between. This CDR3 reads CASRLRDQFKAFF. The CDR3 nucleotides read TGTGCCAGTAGACTCAGGGATCAGTTTAAAGCTTTCTTT.

The gene calls are TRBV3-1 (or the pseudogene TRBV3-2) and TRBJ2-5; D unclear. Germline V CDR1 and CDR2: LGHDT, YNNKEL (reference sequence). The CDR3 length is 14 residues. Trimming cost V 1 base and J 2 bases, with 8 bases left between them. The CDR3 loop is CASSQVTDQETQYF. CDR3 in DNA: TGTGCCAGCAGCCAAGTAACAGATCAAGAGACCCAGTACTTC.

This chain joins TRBV29-1 and TRBJ2-7, with TRBD2 identical over 10 bases. The V and J ends lost 1 base and 5 bases, in that order; junction bases with no gene match: 8. Germline V lookup: CDR1 SQVTM, CDR2 ANQGSEA. The CDR3 extends over 15 amino acids. CDR3 nucleotides: TGCAGCGTTGAAGGGGGAGCGGGAGGGATCGACGAGCAGTACTTC. This encodes CSVEGGAGGIDEQYF.

This clone was seen just once. V and J are TRBV28 and TRBJ2-3; D may be TRBD1 (6 bases). The V gene lost 3 bases and the J gene lost 2 bases, with 15 bases spanning the gap. Germline V CDR1 and CDR2: MDHEN, SYDVKM. There are 16 residues in the CDR3. The CDR3 coding sequence is TGTGCCAGCAGTTTCATGGGGGCAGATAACACAGATACGCAGTATTTT. This codes for CASSFMGADNTDTQYF.

The chain carries TRBV6-1 and TRBJ2-7, with 12 bases matching TRBD2. Per the germline V gene, CDR1 is MNHNS and CDR2 is SASEGT. V lost 3 bases to trimming and J lost 7 bases; unmatched junction nucleotides: 7. CDR3 length: 15 residues. CDR3 sequence (DNA): TGTGCCAGCAGTGATGGATCTAGCGGGAGGGTTGAGCAGTACTTC. Encoded protein: CASSDGSSGRVEQYF.

CDR3 residues: CASSSPGGTEAFF. CDR3 nucleotide sequence: TGTGCCAGCAGTTCCCCCGGTGGCACTGAAGCTTTCTTT. The gene calls are TRBV27 and TRBJ1-1; D is undetermined. Germline CDR1 is MNHEY and CDR2 is SMNVEV (reference sequence). Trimming left V 4 bases short and J 4 bases short, with 10 bases between. The CDR3 has 13 residues.

The chain uses TRBV19 and TRBJ1-5, with D perhaps matching TRBD1 (5 bases). The V and J ends lost 6 bases and 7 bases respectively, with 16 bases between them. Looked up from germline, CDR1 is LNHDA and CDR2 is SQIVND (reference sequence). CDR3 size: 14 residues. CDR3 protein: CASSGRGAGQPQHF. CDR3 DNA: TGTGCCAGTAGCGGACGGGGCGCGGGACAGCCCCAGCATTTT.

CDR3 sequence (DNA): TGTGCCAGCAGCTTAGATAGCGGATCTGGGGCCAACGTCCTGACTTTC. Its protein is CASSLDSGSGANVLTF. The chain recombines TRBV7-9 with TRBJ2-6; possibly TRBD2 for D (6 bases). In germline, CDR1 is SEHNR, CDR2 FQNEAQ (reference sequence). V dropped 1 base and J dropped 1 base, with 8 bases sitting between them. The CDR3 consists of 16 residues.

This chain links TRBV19 with TRBJ2-1; D possibly corresponds to TRBD1 (5 bases). Trimming took off 4 bases at V and 9 bases at J, with 16 bases between the two ends. The CDR3 length is 14 residues. Germline V gene lookup returns CDR1 LNHDA and CDR2 SQIVND (reference sequence). The CDR3 loop reads CASSRGLTAGEQFF. The CDR3 DNA reads as TGTGCCAGTAGTAGGGGCCTAACGGCCGGTGAGCAGTTCTTC.

The chain joins TRBV5-1 to TRBJ2-7; TRBD1 agrees at 7 bases. Germline loops: CDR1 SGHRS, CDR2 YFSETQ. The CDR3 runs 13 residues. The V and J ends lost 4 bases and 3 bases, in that order; junction bases with no gene match: 4. In nucleotides, the CDR3 is TGCGCCAGCAGCCCCCGACAGGGCTACGAGCAGTACTTC. It is translated as CASSPRQGYEQYF.